These 30 T cell receptor beta chains were sequenced from one sample in a study of cytomegalovirus exposure and HLA in healthy donors (dated by TCRdb to between 2016 and 2019). Library construction relied on the immunoSEQ multiplex PCR assay. For the multiplex PCR, a mixture combining 60 forward primers for TCR Vbeta segments and 13 reverse primers for TCR Jbeta segments was used. The table comes from immuneACCESS by way of TCRdb, which keeps in-frame sequences with V and J called. Part of the clones is missing from these tables; in studies checked, under half for an unresolved V gene and the rest for unknown reasons. The sample table shows fewer than 150,000 clones, and approximately 74% are seen once. Roughly 4.2% of the sample is in the top ten clones. Input material: PBMCs. All receptors come from a woman between 40 and 50 years old in good health and CMV-seropositive.

The genes are TRBV19 and TRBJ2-7; 11 bases line up with TRBD2. V dropped 4 bases and J dropped 4; count of bases not matched to a gene: 3. Germline-derived CDR1 and CDR2 are LNHDA and SQIVND (reference sequence). This CDR3 contains 14 residues. The CDR3 DNA is TGTGCCAGTAGTAAGGGACTAGCGGATTACGAGCAGTACTTC. It yields the protein CASSKGLADYEQYF.

CDR3 protein: CASSQSAGQGTDTQYF. Written as DNA, the CDR3 is TGCGCCAGCAGCCAAAGTGCGGGACAGGGCACAGATACGCAGTATTTT. The V call is TRBV4-1, the J call TRBJ2-3; TRBD1 matches 8 bases. CDR3 length: 16 residues. Germline CDR1 is MGHRA and CDR2 is YSYEKL. J gave up 1 base and V 2 bases, and 5 bases lay outside the gene matches.

The CDR3 coding sequence is TGTGCCAGCAGCCGACAACTAGCGGGGGGACAAGAGACCCAGTACTTC. It is translated as CASSRQLAGGQETQYF. V is TRBV11-2 and J is TRBJ2-5; 12 bases fit TRBD2. Looked up from germline, CDR1 is SGHAT and CDR2 is FQNNGV. This CDR3 comprises 16 residues. V trimming: 5 bases; J trimming: 2 bases; junction bases outside the gene matches: 6.

The chain joins TRBV5-6 to TRBJ2-7, with D possibly matching TRBD2 (5 bases). CDR1 is SGHDT, CDR2 YYEEEE, per germline. The CDR3 spans 14 residues. Trimming left V 0 bases short and J 6 bases short, with 13 bases between. CDR3 coding DNA: TGTGCCAGCAGCTTGGGGCCGGGGTATGGCGAGCAGTACTTC. This codes for CASSLGPGYGEQYF.

This clone was detected once. The chain employs TRBV2 and TRBJ2-3; 9 bases agree with TRBD2. The CDR3 length is 14 residues. Per germline, CDR1 SNHLY and CDR2 FYNNEI. Unmatched junction bases numbered 10, after V lost 7 bases and J lost 8 bases. The CDR3, as DNA: TGTGCCAGCAAGGGCGGGGGGGCGGTGGGTACGCAGTATTTT. Amino acid sequence: CASKGGGAVGTQYF.

Note on this clone: At one of its ends the junction is not consistent with the germline gene, which may arise from a read error. The chain links TRBV7-7 to TRBJ2-5; 7 nucleotides line up with TRBD1. The germline V gene encodes CDR1 SSHAT and CDR2 FNYEAQ (reference sequence). CDR3 length equals 14 residues. The CDR3 DNA reads TGTGCTAGCAGCCCAGACAGGGCCGGGGAGACCCAGTACTTC. It translates to CASSPDRAGETQYF.

The V and J genes are TRBV7-2 and TRBJ2-1; D perhaps matches TRBD2 (5 bases). V gave up 5 bases and J gave up 8 bases, with 13 bases separating them. CDR1 and CDR2 (germline): SGHTA, FQGNSA. The CDR3 spans 13 residues. The CDR3 loop reads CASSRDYRDEQFF. As DNA, the CDR3 is TGTGCCAGCAGCCGCGACTATCGGGATGAGCAGTTCTTC.

The chain uses TRBV30 and TRBJ2-7; 7 bases are shared with TRBD2. The V gene's germline CDR1 is GTSNPN and CDR2 SVGIG (reference sequence). The CDR3 has 14 amino acids. After removal of 2 bases from V and 2 bases from J, the junction contained 6 bases not matched to a gene. The CDR3 spells CAWSTSSGAYEQYF. CDR3 DNA sequence: TGTGCCTGGAGTACCTCGAGCGGGGCCTACGAGCAGTACTTC.

The chain joins TRBV19 to TRBJ2-1; D might be TRBD1 (5 bases). Germline assignment: CDR1 LNHDA and CDR2 SQIVND (reference sequence). This CDR3 is built from 12 residues. Trimming took off 4 bases at V and 12 bases at J, with 13 bases between the two ends. CDR3 sequence (DNA): TGTGCCAGTAGTACATATACACAGGCGCAGTTCTTC. This translates into CASSTYTQAQFF.

The sample holds one count of this clone. V is TRBV7-8 and J is TRBJ1-2; 12 bases are a match to TRBD1. This CDR3 comprises 14 residues. The J segment lost 10 bases and the V segment lost 5 bases, leaving 8 bases of the junction unmatched. Germline CDR1 is SGHVS and CDR2 is FQNEAQ. CDR3 amino acids: CASSPTGTGGIYTF. Here the CDR3 DNA reads TGTGCCAGCAGCCCGACCGGGACAGGGGGCATCTACACCTTC.

This clone was observed a few times. The chain is built from TRBV9 and TRBJ1-3, with 9 bases fitting TRBD1. In germline, CDR1 is SGDLS, CDR2 YYNGEE. Losses at the gene ends were 1 base for V and 2 bases for J; bases not matched to a gene: 7. The CDR3 has 17 amino acids. CDR3 in DNA: TGTGCCAGCAGCGTATTCCGGGACAGGGTCCCTGGAAACACCATATATTTT. Protein sequence: CASSVFRDRVPGNTIYF.

The chain carries TRBV28 and TRBJ1-2; no firm D call. The CDR3 is 11 residues long. Germline V gene data show CDR1 as MDHEN and CDR2 as SYDVKM. The chain's CDR3 is CASQSVDGYTF. As DNA, the CDR3 is TGTGCTTCACAGTCGGTAGATGGCTACACCTTC.

The gene calls are TRBV2 and TRBJ2-3; 7 nucleotides line up with TRBD1. J was trimmed by 6 bases and V by 5 bases; bases with no gene match: 8. The CDR3 totals 14 residues. Per germline, CDR1 SNHLY and CDR2 FYNNEI. The CDR3 DNA reads as TGTGCCAGCAGTCTAAACAGGGGTGGGGATACGCAGTATTTT. It encodes CASSLNRGGDTQYF.

The table lists this clone with a few counts. The V and J genes are TRBV9 and TRBJ1-2; possibly TRBD1 for D (5 bases). CDR1 SGDLS and CDR2 YYNGEE come from the germline V gene. Trimming took off 0 bases at V and 11 bases at J, with 8 bases between the two ends. The CDR3 has 11 amino acids. The DNA for the CDR3 is TGTGCCAGCAGCGTAGCAGGGATTTACACCTTC. Amino acids: CASSVAGIYTF.

This chain links TRBV6-5 with TRBJ1-2; unclear D gene. Deletions cut 6 bases from V and 4 bases from J, with 9 bases between. The CDR3 extends over 12 amino acids. The germline V gene encodes CDR1 MNHEY and CDR2 SVGAGI. The CDR3 sequence: CASSLPGYGYTF. The CDR3 nucleotides are TGTGCCAGCAGCCTCCCCGGCTATGGCTACACCTTC.

This chain links TRBV9 with TRBJ1-6; D is perhaps TRBD1 (6 bases). This CDR3 has 15 residues. The germline V gene has CDR1 SGDLS and CDR2 YYNGEE. The V and J ends lost 3 bases and 7 bases respectively, with 14 bases between them. The DNA of the CDR3 is TGTGCCAGCAGCGCCGCGGACAGCGAAAATTCACCCCTCCACTTT. Encoded protein: CASSAADSENSPLHF.

This chain uses TRBV6-6 with TRBJ2-7; 8 bases are a match to TRBD1. CDR1 MNHNY and CDR2 SVGAGI come from the germline V gene (reference sequence). J was trimmed by 5 bases and V by 2 bases; bases with no gene match: 8. The CDR3 loop spans 15 amino acids. This chain's CDR3 is CASSYGQGAGNEQYF. The CDR3 nucleotides read TGTGCCAGCAGTTACGGTCAGGGGGCGGGGAACGAGCAGTACTTC.

This clone has a handful of counts. The chain carries TRBV28 and TRBJ1-6; 9 bases map to TRBD1. The junction had 8 bases not matched to a gene; V was cut back by 4 bases and J by 7 bases. The CDR3 is 16 amino acids. Germline V gene sequence: CDR1 MDHEN, CDR2 SYDVKM. This CDR3 is CASSSIQGARNSPLHF. The CDR3 DNA is TGTGCCAGCAGTTCAATACAGGGGGCGCGGAATTCACCCCTCCACTTT.

V and J are TRBV6-1 and TRBJ2-7; 13 bases line up with TRBD2. The CDR3 spans 21 residues. Germline CDR1 MNHNS, CDR2 SASEGT. With V trimmed by 1 base and J by 0 bases, 15 bases remained unmatched. The CDR3 region has the DNA TGTGCCAGCAGTGAAGGACAGGGATGGGAACTAGCGGGAGGGGTCTCCTACGAGCAGTACTTC. As protein: CASSEGQGWELAGGVSYEQYF.

The chain uses TRBV5-1 and TRBJ2-1; tentative D call: TRBD1 (5 bases). The ends were cut back, 0 bases at V and 8 bases at J, with 15 bases in the middle. This CDR3 is 15 amino acids long. Per the germline V gene, CDR1 is SGHRS and CDR2 is YFSETQ. The CDR3 region is CASSLVLQGNDEQFF. CDR3 coding DNA: TGCGCCAGCAGCTTGGTCTTGCAGGGTAACGATGAGCAGTTCTTC.

CDR3 in amino acids: CASREFTVVRNTIYF. The CDR3 coding sequence is TGTGCCAGCAGGGAATTTACAGTTGTCAGAAACACCATATATTTT. The rearrangement joins TRBV6-1 to TRBJ1-3; D ambiguous. The CDR3 is 15 amino acids. Germline V CDR1 and CDR2: MNHNS, SASEGT. V lost 6 bases, J lost 5 bases, and 17 bases lay in between.

The chain joins TRBV7-9 to TRBJ1-1; D unclear. With 2 bases removed from V and 1 base from J, the gap between germline ends came to 8 bases. The CDR3 has 14 residues. Germline values: CDR1 SEHNR, CDR2 FQNEAQ (reference sequence). This CDR3 is CASSLLGGNTEAFF. CDR3 sequence (DNA): TGTGCCAGCAGCTTACTAGGCGGGAACACTGAAGCTTTCTTT.

The rearrangement links TRBV5-4 to TRBJ2-5; no clear D. The germline V gene has CDR1 SGHNT and CDR2 YYREEE (reference sequence). V lost 0 bases to trimming and J lost 0 bases, with 6 bases between them. The CDR3 extends over 14 amino acids. The CDR3 DNA sequence: TGTGCCAGCAGCTTGGCCAGAAACCAAGAGACCCAGTACTTC. Translating gives CASSLARNQETQYF.

There are a few counts of this clone. This chain connects TRBV9 to TRBJ2-1; 11 positions agree with TRBD2. V shed 2 bases, J shed 12 bases, and the junction held 10 bases outside the gene matches. This CDR3 region has 15 residues. Germline-derived CDR1 and CDR2 are SGDLS and YYNGEE. As DNA, the CDR3 is TGTGCCAGCAGCGTCCATAGCGGGAGGGCTGTCGGGCAGTTCTTC. Amino acid sequence: CASSVHSGRAVGQFF.

The chain has TRBV5-1 and TRBJ2-3, with TRBD1 identical over 12 bases. The CDR3 has 19 residues. The germline V gene has CDR1 SGHRS and CDR2 YFSETQ. V lost 5 bases and J lost 1; bases outside the gene matches: 14. This CDR3 reads CASSRTASGTGGGTDTQYF. Here the CDR3 DNA reads TGCGCCAGCAGTCGCACAGCTTCCGGGACAGGGGGCGGCACAGATACGCAGTATTTT.

This clone came up once. V and J are TRBV7-8 and TRBJ2-5; tentatively, D is TRBD2 (5 bases). Trimming pared 5 bases from V and 2 bases from J, leaving 9 bases between. The CDR3 covers 13 residues. Germline V gene sequence: CDR1 SGHVS, CDR2 FQNEAQ. CDR3 DNA: TGTGCCAGCAGCCGACTACTACAAGAGACCCAGTACTTC. It encodes CASSRLLQETQYF.

Details on this clone: This specimen includes other DNA sequences encoding the same CDR3. V usage is TRBV7-8 and J usage is TRBJ2-7; TRBD2 might be the D (5 bases). V was cut by 1 base and J by 6 bases, with 10 bases left in between. The V gene's germline CDR1 is SGHVS and CDR2 FQNEAQ. This CDR3 has 13 amino acids. In DNA form, the CDR3 reads TGTGCCAGCAGCTTAGTACGGGGATCCGAGCAGTACTTC. This sequence encodes CASSLVRGSEQYF.

This clone was detected a few times. The rearrangement links TRBV6-5 to TRBJ2-7, with 12 bases identical to TRBD2. Per the germline V gene, CDR1 is MNHEY and CDR2 is SVGAGI. The CDR3 loop spans 15 amino acids. J lost 3 bases, V lost 6 bases, and 6 bases had no gene match. CDR3 coding DNA: TGTGCCAGCAGCAAACTAGCGGGAGGCTTCTACGAGCAGTACTTC. This translates into CASSKLAGGFYEQYF.

The chain combines TRBV5-1 with TRBJ1-2, with TRBD1 matching over 10 bases. This CDR3 region has 14 residues. Trimming removed 1 base from V and 5 bases from J; junction bases left unmatched: 2. Germline V gene lookup returns CDR1 SGHRS and CDR2 YFSETQ. The CDR3 region has the DNA TGCGCCAGCAGCTTGACGGGACAGGGGTATGGCTACACCTTC. Translating gives CASSLTGQGYGYTF.

The chain employs TRBV7-9 and TRBJ2-5, with 13 bases aligning to TRBD2. Trimming took 5 bases from V and 4 from J; bases not matched to a gene: 7. This CDR3 spans 16 amino acids. Germline CDR1 is SEHNR and CDR2 is FQNEAQ (reference sequence). CDR3 residues: CASSLGLAGDVETQYF. CDR3 in DNA: TGTGCCAGCAGCCTCGGACTAGCGGGGGACGTAGAGACCCAGTACTTC.